This paragraph reports one TCR beta chain. Its antigen is not known. The repertoire was sequenced with immunoSEQ multiplex PCR; TCRdb's copy has only in-frame clones and lacks some. The sample lists around 140,000 clones, over 90% seen once, with 5% to 6.5% in the top ten. Between the trimmed V and J ends, which lost 3 bases and 0 bases, there was a span of 9 bases. Germline CDR1 LNHDA, CDR2 SQIVND (reference sequence). This CDR3 contains 15 residues. This sample is drawn from a study of T cell responses to AZD1222 COVID-19 vaccine. Findings of the study overall: Most donors were white British, females outnumbered males, and clonal diversity was possibly underestimated.

This specimen was peripheral blood, taken on day 0 of AZD1222 vaccination. This clonotype was obtained from an adult in good health. J is TRBJ1-5 and V is TRBV19, with D unresolved. The CDR3 loop reads CASSIVWNSNQPQHF. CDR3 nucleotide sequence: TGTGCCAGTAGTATCGTATGGAATAGCAATCAGCCCCAGCATTTT.